This T cell receptor beta chain was captured in a study of OX40 agonist ivuxolimab in advanced cancers. V dropped 8 bases and J dropped 5 bases, with 18 bases sitting between them. From germline, CDR1 is MNHEY and CDR2 SMNVEV (reference sequence). CDR3 length equals 14 residues. Study-level points and caveats: Within 6 weeks, CD4+ and CD8+ blood T cells expanded clonally at 0.1 to 3.0 mg/kg.

A remark on this clone: Its target is not known.

Using immunoSEQ multiplex PCR, the repertoire was profiled, and TCRdb retains in-frame clones only, with some absent. In the table there are tens of thousands of clones, 75% to 90% of which are singletons. The gene calls are TRBV27 and TRBJ1-1, with D perhaps TRBD1 (6 bases). This receptor was taken from an adult with an advanced solid tumor such as melanoma, head and neck, liver or kidney cancer. Source: CD4+ or CD8+ T cells sorted from blood, taken in a trial of the OX40 agonist ivuxolimab. The CDR3 loop is CASESRQGHTEAFF. DNA for the CDR3: TGTGCCAGCGAGTCCCGGCAGGGACATACTGAAGCTTTCTTT.